The rows below give T cell receptor beta chains drawn from one sample of a study of CD8 T cells in ankylosing spondylitis. TCRdb itself ran the 5' RACE reads through MiXCR, one entry per CDR3 protein. Counted here are around 300,000 distinct CDR3 sequences, roughly 11% occurring once; the ten biggest clones make up roughly 9.1%. The sequenced sample consisted of blood, either unsorted or a sorted T cell fraction (not recorded which). The source of these receptors is a female donor with ankylosing spondylitis or in good health (not recorded which). Each CDR3 is given without its conserved first and last residue.

v_call,cdr3_aa
TRBV7-9,ASSLVAGLYEQY
TRBV12-3/TRBV12-4,ASSRPGLAGGGTGELF
TRBV27,ASSLKNGGYYEQY
TRBV29-1,SVVRGDTQY
TRBV27,ASSLDREGFEQY
TRBV11-2,ASTLGVVNEQF
TRBV30,ACPRTVNRNEQF
TRBV29-1,SVRDLPDTQY
TRBV7-2,ASSAQGAYNEQF
TRBV5-1,ASSYSDREYGYT
TRBV28,ASSAVGDNEKLF
TRBV7-2,ASSWIAGGANEQF
TRBV7-3,ASSPHGNLATEAF
TRBV5-5,ASSTRDWLYNEQF
TRBV4-3,ASSPTGRDYGYT
TRBV12-3/TRBV12-4,ASSLFSTENNSPLH
TRBV5-1,ASSHNREQF
TRBV7-8,ASSPLAGGLRDEQF
TRBV20-1,SARRGASGKETQY
TRBV7-3,ASSPSGPSVTNYGYT
TRBV12-3/TRBV12-4,ASSLAGVSNQPQH
TRBV7-2,ASSFAAGAKHEQY
TRBV7-9,ASSLATGLRETQY
TRBV4-2,ASSQDRLISTDTQY
TRBV5-1,ASSLEWGSEQY
TRBV6-2/TRBV6-3,ASSYSRTAQNQPQH
TRBV28,ASSPGLGGEQF
TRBV5-1,ASSLTVGSGELF
TRBV20-1,STIVRTDTQY
TRBV10-3,AISESNREYNSPLH
TRBV11-2,ASSLDTDRFPNQPQH
TRBV7-2,ASSFIGKRVYNEQF
TRBV20-1,SARLGWEEGETQY
TRBV29-1,SVYRTHHRGGPSNEQF
TRBV7-9,ASSLDTGANVLT
TRBV7-8,ASRIGWTSGRRGSYNEQF
TRBV7-9,ASSLPPGYEQY
TRBV27,ASSPSRRNNEQF
TRBV20-1,SATPSGPQETQY
TRBV20-1,SASPIPGAGQSSYNEQF